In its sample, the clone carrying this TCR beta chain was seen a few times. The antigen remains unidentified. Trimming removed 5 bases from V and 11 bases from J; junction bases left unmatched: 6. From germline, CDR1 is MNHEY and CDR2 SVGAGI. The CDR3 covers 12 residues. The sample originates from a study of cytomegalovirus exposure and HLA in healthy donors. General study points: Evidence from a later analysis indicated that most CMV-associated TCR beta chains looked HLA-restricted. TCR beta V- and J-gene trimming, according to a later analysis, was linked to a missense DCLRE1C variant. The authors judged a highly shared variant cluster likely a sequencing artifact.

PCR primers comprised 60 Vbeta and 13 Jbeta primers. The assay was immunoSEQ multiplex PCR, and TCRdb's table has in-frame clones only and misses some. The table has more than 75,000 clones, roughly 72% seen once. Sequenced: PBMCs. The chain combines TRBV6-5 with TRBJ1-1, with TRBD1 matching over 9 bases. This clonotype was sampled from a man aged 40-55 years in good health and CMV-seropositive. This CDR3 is CASSETGGKAFF. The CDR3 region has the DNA TGTGCCAGCAGTGAAACAGGGGGCAAGGCTTTCTTT.